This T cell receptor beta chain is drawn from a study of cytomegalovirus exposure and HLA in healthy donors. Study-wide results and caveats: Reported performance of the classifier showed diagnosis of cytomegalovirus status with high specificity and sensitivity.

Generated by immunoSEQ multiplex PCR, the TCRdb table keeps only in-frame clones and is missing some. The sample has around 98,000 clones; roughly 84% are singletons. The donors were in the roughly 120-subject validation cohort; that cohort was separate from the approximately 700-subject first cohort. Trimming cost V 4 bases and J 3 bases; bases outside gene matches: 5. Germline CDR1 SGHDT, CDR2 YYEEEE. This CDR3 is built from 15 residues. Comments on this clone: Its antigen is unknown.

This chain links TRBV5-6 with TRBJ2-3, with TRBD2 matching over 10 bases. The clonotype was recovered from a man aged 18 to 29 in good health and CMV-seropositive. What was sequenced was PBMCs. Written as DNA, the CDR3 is TGTGCCAGCAGCACTCCGGGACTAGCGACAGATACGCAGTATTTT. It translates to CASSTPGLATDTQYF.